The clone carrying this T cell receptor beta chain was seen a single time. Its antigen is undetermined. The protocol was immunoSEQ multiplex PCR, while the TCRdb copy is restricted to in-frame clones and leaves out a portion. The sample consists of about 350,000 clones, 80% to 90% of them appearing once. The CDR3 has 15 amino acids. Deletions cut 4 bases from V and 0 bases from J, with 12 bases between. Per germline, CDR1 MDHEN and CDR2 SYDVKM. The sample comes from a study of Ad26.COV2.S vaccination and SARS-CoV-2 variants. The treatment here: over 15 received Ad26.COV2.S at low or high dose, single or two shots; roughly five received placebo; per-sample allocation not given. All samples were drawn on day 63, counting from the first vaccine or placebo injection. Points from the study as a whole: Total T cell responses, in the TCR breadth and depth analyses, may have been underestimated.

The starting material was peripheral blood, obtained in a trial of Ad26.COV2.S vaccine versus placebo. The chain combines TRBV28 with TRBJ1-1; tentatively, D is TRBD1 (6 bases). The sequence came from a person aged 18-65 years who received the Ad26.COV2.S COVID-19 vaccine or a placebo. This CDR3 is CASSYGGPMNTEAFF. CDR3 nucleotide sequence: TGTGCCAGCAGTTACGGGGGGCCCATGAACACTGAAGCTTTCTTT.